The 21 T cell receptor beta chains below all came from one sample that was sequenced in a study of T cell responses to AZD1222 COVID-19 vaccine. Here immunoSEQ multiplex PCR was the method, and the copy in TCRdb shows in-frame clones only, minus some. The sample has 150,000 to 200,000 clones; 90% are singletons. Sequencing used peripheral blood, obtained on day 0 of AZD1222 vaccination. The receptor set was obtained from an adult in good health.

This sequence joins TRBV9 and TRBJ2-5; D is unclear. V lost 4 bases and J 0 bases, leaving 10 bases between the germline ends. The CDR3 is made up of 14 amino acids. The V gene's germline CDR1 is SGDLS and CDR2 YYNGEE. CDR3 protein: CASSPSGYQETQYF. The CDR3 bases are TGTGCCAGCAGCCCGTCCGGGTACCAAGAGACCCAGTACTTC.

This chain connects TRBV4-3 to TRBJ2-4; no definite D call. Germline assignment: CDR1 LGHNA and CDR2 YSLEER. This CDR3 region has 14 residues. V lost 4 bases and J lost 8, with 15 bases in between. CDR3 residues: CASSLTGPRDIQYF. CDR3 coding DNA: TGCGCCAGCAGCCTCACCGGGCCCCGGGACATTCAGTACTTC.

V usage is TRBV7-2 and J usage is TRBJ2-2; D gene ambiguous. V dropped 2 bases and J dropped 16 bases, with 26 bases sitting between them. The CDR3 loop spans 16 amino acids. Germline V gene sequence: CDR1 SGHTA, CDR2 FQGNSA. CDR3 region: CASSLNSPAASASPFF. For the CDR3, the DNA is TGTGCCAGCAGCTTAAACTCACCCGCAGCCTCAGCTTCGCCGTTTTTT. Full variable domain (outside the CDR3, taken from reference TRBV7-2 and TRBJ2-2): GAGVSQSPSNKVTEKGKDVELRCDPISGHTALYWYRQSLGQGLEFLIYFQGNSAPDKSGLPSDRFSAERTGGSVSTLTIQRTQQEDSAVYLCASSLNSPAASASPFFGEGSRLTVL.

This chain joins TRBV6-5 and TRBJ2-7, with 10 bases that match TRBD2. The V gene end was trimmed by 7 bases and the J gene end by 5 bases; junction bases not matched to a gene: 8. The CDR3 is 14 residues long. Germline V gives CDR1 MNHEY, CDR2 SVGAGI. The CDR3 DNA follows: TGTGCCAGCAAGCCAGGACTAGCGGTACACGAGCAGTACTTC. It codes for CASKPGLAVHEQYF.

The rearrangement uses TRBV16 and TRBJ1-2; tentatively, D is TRBD1 (5 bases). Trimming stripped 0 bases from V and 3 bases from J, with 8 bases between. The CDR3 is 14 amino acids. The V gene's germline CDR1 is KGHSY and CDR2 FQNENV. The CDR3, as DNA: TGTGCCAGCAGCCAATCGAGGGGTGACTATGGCTACACCTTC. Encoded protein: CASSQSRGDYGYTF.

The chain's CDR3 is CAPSKCGENIQYF. DNA of the CDR3: TGCGCCCCCTCGAAGTGTGGGGAAAACATTCAGTACTTC. V and J are TRBV23-1 and TRBJ2-4; unclear D gene. TRBV23-1 is placed among ORFs of uncertain function. Trimming removed 11 bases at V and 5 bases at J, with 16 bases between. CDR3 length equals 13 residues.

The V and J genes are TRBV12-3 or TRBV12-4 and TRBJ1-1, with a tentative D call TRBD1 (5 bases). V lost 5 bases and J lost 6, with 10 bases in between. This CDR3 is 12 amino acids long. The CDR3 nucleotides are TGTGCCAGCAGTGGGGCCATAGCTGAAGCTTTCTTT. Residues: CASSGAIAEAFF.

On this clone itself: Additional DNA sequences in this sample encode the identical CDR3. The chain carries TRBV9 and TRBJ1-1; D ambiguous. The V gene lost 0 bases and the J gene lost 1 base, with 7 bases spanning the gap. The CDR3 length is 14 residues. Germline assignment: CDR1 SGDLS and CDR2 YYNGEE. CDR3: CASSVGGRNTEAFF. CDR3 sequence (DNA): TGTGCCAGCAGCGTAGGAGGCAGGAACACTGAAGCTTTCTTT.

The V and J genes are TRBV5-4 and TRBJ2-2, with TRBD2 identical over 8 bases. After removal of 4 bases from V and 6 bases from J, the junction contained 8 bases not matched to a gene. There are 15 residues in the CDR3. CDR1 is SGHNT, CDR2 YYREEE, per germline (reference sequence). The CDR3 region is CASSETGTRAGELFF. Written as DNA, the CDR3 is TGTGCCAGCAGCGAAACCGGGACTAGGGCCGGGGAGCTGTTTTTT.

The genes are TRBV27 and TRBJ2-1; D not certain. Germline-derived CDR1 and CDR2 are MNHEY and SMNVEV (reference sequence). Between the trimmed V and J ends, which lost 6 bases and 0 bases, there was a span of 12 bases. The CDR3 length is 15 residues. The CDR3: CASRQQLPSYNEQFF. DNA for the CDR3: TGTGCCAGCAGACAACAACTACCCTCCTACAATGAGCAGTTCTTC.

This chain links TRBV11-2 with TRBJ2-5; TRBD2 aligns across 14 bases. The CDR3 is made up of 16 amino acids. Germline values: CDR1 SGHAT, CDR2 FQNNGV. J gave up 6 bases and V 5 bases, and 8 bases lay outside the gene matches. The CDR3 region is CASSPRLAGGPKTQYF. CDR3 in DNA: TGTGCCAGCAGCCCGCGACTAGCGGGGGGGCCGAAGACCCAGTACTTC.

The chain joins TRBV12-3 or TRBV12-4 to TRBJ2-7, with a weak D call TRBD1 (6 bases). V gave up 5 bases and J gave up 4 bases, with 12 bases separating them. This CDR3 is built from 13 residues. The CDR3 protein is CASSGAGEYEQYF. In nucleotides, the CDR3 is TGTGCCAGCAGTGGGGCAGGGGAGTACGAGCAGTACTTC.

The genes are TRBV3-1 (or the pseudogene TRBV3-2) and TRBJ1-3; 9 nucleotides agree with TRBD1. This CDR3 contains 15 residues. Germline V gene lookup returns CDR1 LGHDT and CDR2 YNNKEL (reference sequence). The V and J ends lost 3 bases and 4 bases, in that order; junction bases with no gene match: 4. CDR3: CASSQGTGRGNTIYF. CDR3 DNA sequence: TGTGCCAGCAGCCAGGGGACAGGGAGAGGAAACACCATATATTTT.

This clone was detected only once. The rearrangement joins TRBV7-2 to TRBJ1-1; no clear D gene. This CDR3 has 18 residues. The V end lost 6 bases, the J end lost 5 bases, and 28 bases lay between the germline ends. Germline CDR1 SGHTA, CDR2 FQGNSA. CDR3 in DNA: TGTGCCAGCAGATACACCTTCCGACGGACCGGGGTTGGAACTGAAGCTTTCTTT. It specifies CASRYTFRRTGVGTEAFF.

This clone was seen a few times. The CDR3 DNA reads as TGTGCCAGCAGCTTGGATGGGGACGGCTACACCTTC. As protein: CASSLDGDGYTF. This rearrangement joins TRBV5-4 to TRBJ1-2, with a possible D match to TRBD1 (5 bases). The CDR3 is 12 residues long. V shed 0 bases and J shed 8 bases, with 8 bases lying between them. Germline lookup yields CDR1 SGHNT and CDR2 YYREEE (reference sequence).

The chain has TRBV2 and TRBJ1-2; no clear D gene. The CDR3 is 12 residues long. CDR1 and CDR2 from the germline V gene are SNHLY and FYNNEI. Trimming removed 6 bases at V and 10 bases at J, with 15 bases between. CDR3 protein: CASSPKSSDYTF. CDR3 DNA: TGTGCCAGCAGCCCTAAAAGCTCAGACTACACCTTC.

V usage is TRBV4-3 and J usage is TRBJ2-7, with D possibly called TRBD1 or TRBD2 (5 bases each). Germline CDR1 LGHNA, CDR2 YSLEER. V lost 0 bases, J lost 1 base, and 10 bases lay in between. This CDR3 region has 15 residues. CDR3 residues: CASSQDRGWSYEQYF. The CDR3 DNA reads as TGCGCCAGCAGCCAAGATCGGGGCTGGTCCTACGAGCAGTACTTC.

This chain uses TRBV19 with TRBJ2-7, with a possible D match to TRBD1 (5 bases). Germline lookup yields CDR1 LNHDA and CDR2 SQIVND (reference sequence). Trimming cost V 3 bases and J 0 bases, with 9 bases left between them. CDR3 length: 14 amino acids. This chain's CDR3 is CASSIGRASYEQYF. CDR3 bases: TGTGCCAGTAGTATCGGCAGGGCCTCCTACGAGCAGTACTTC.

The chain is built from TRBV9 and TRBJ1-4, with 10 nucleotides matching TRBD1. Germline CDR1 SGDLS, CDR2 YYNGEE. CDR3 length equals 15 residues. V shed 4 bases and J 8 bases; nucleotides not matched to a gene: 8. CDR3 region: CASSPTGGLVEKLFF. In DNA form, the CDR3 reads TGTGCCAGCAGCCCGACAGGGGGCTTAGTCGAAAAACTGTTTTTT.

V gene TRBV11-3 combines with J gene TRBJ2-5; D not resolved. Trimming cost V 5 bases and J 0 bases, with 7 bases left between them. The CDR3 is 13 residues long. Germline V gene sequence: CDR1 SGHNT, CDR2 YENEEA. Here the CDR3 reads CASSLTYQETQYF. The CDR3 nucleotides read TGTGCCAGCAGCCTAACATACCAAGAGACCCAGTACTTC.

The rearrangement links TRBV2 to TRBJ2-5, with a weak D call TRBD2 (7 bases). In germline, CDR1 is SNHLY, CDR2 FYNNEI. This CDR3 comprises 14 residues. V was shortened by 6 bases and J by 2 bases, with 13 bases between the two germline ends. This CDR3 is CASRGGGGQETQYF. Written as DNA, the CDR3 is TGTGCCAGCAGGGGGGGCGGGGGACAAGAGACCCAGTACTTC.